The sequence of this T cell receptor beta chain was determined in a study of T cell responses to AZD1222 COVID-19 vaccine. Profiling relied on immunoSEQ multiplex PCR, and the TCRdb table lists in-frame clones only, not all of them. The sample records roughly 120,000 clones, around 92% being singletons. The CDR3 totals 16 residues. Trimming removed 9 bases at V and 4 bases at J, with 22 bases between. CDR1 and CDR2 from the germline V gene are LNHDA and SQIVND (reference sequence). On this clone: The antigen is unknown.

General study results and limits: Sampled repertoires all dated from after the peak T cell response. The donor cohort was predominantly white British with a female majority, and clonal diversity may have been underestimated. AZD1222 recipients seropositive at baseline numbered only six or seven.

Combined were second doses at about 4 or about 12 weeks. This sequence was found in an adult who received the AZD1222 COVID-19 vaccine. The specimen comprised peripheral blood, sampled 28 days after the second AZD1222 dose. This chain links TRBV19 with TRBJ1-5; D remains unclear. CDR3 coding DNA: TGTGCCAGCACGCGCACCTTTGTTGCACTTAATCAGCCCCAGCATTTT. Translation gives CASTRTFVALNQPQHF.